This T cell receptor (beta chain) was retrieved from a study of T cells expressing NK-cell markers. Across the study: Sorted CD3+CD56-NKG2C+, CD3+CD56+NKG2C- and CD3+CD56+NKG2C+ T cells were the source of the TCR beta repertoires. The eight sequenced donors comprised seven who were HCMV-seropositive and one who was seronegative.

Production of TCR beta cDNA relied on 5'RACE template switching with UMIs. TCRdb reanalyzed the 5' RACE reads and collapses them to one entry per CDR3 protein, without DNA. The sample holds 550,000 to 600,000 distinct CDR3 sequences. The CDR3 length is 15 residues. Germline V gene sequence: CDR1 MNHNS, CDR2 SASEGT. The TCR comes from a man aged 18 to 29 in good health. The J gene is TRBJ2-3, the V gene TRBV6-1; TCRdb picks TRBD2, but there is no DNA to check that call. The sequenced sample consisted of blood T cells: a sorted CD56 or NKG2C T cell subset, CD4+ or CD8+ T cells, or bulk PBMC T cells (not recorded which). The CDR3 protein is CASRARGSSADTQYF.